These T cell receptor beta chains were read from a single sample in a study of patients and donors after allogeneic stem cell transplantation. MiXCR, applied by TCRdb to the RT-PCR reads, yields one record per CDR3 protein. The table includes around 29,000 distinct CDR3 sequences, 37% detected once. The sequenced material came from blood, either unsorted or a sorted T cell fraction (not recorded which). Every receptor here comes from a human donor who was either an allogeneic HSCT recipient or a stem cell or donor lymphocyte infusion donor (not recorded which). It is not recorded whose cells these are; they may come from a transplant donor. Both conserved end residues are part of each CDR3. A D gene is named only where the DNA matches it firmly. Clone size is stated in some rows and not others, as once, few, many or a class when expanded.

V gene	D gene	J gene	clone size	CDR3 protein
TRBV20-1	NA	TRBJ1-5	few	CSASTVQAYSNQPQHF
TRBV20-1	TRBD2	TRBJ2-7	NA	CSASTGGSGAYEQYF
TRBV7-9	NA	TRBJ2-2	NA	CASSFYTPTGELFF
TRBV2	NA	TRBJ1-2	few	CASSDNPDPYGYTF
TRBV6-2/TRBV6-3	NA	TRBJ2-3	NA	CASSYLASVTQYF
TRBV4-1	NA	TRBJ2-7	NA	CASSHDYEQYF
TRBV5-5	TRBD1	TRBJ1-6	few	CASSSRGTGSSPLHF
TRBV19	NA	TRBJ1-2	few	CASTPGTAAVGYGYTF
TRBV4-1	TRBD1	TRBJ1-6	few	CASSQEGTGGFSPLHF
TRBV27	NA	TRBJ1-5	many	CASSPSGFRDNQPQHF
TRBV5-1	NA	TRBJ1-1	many	CASSLSQGKNTEAFF
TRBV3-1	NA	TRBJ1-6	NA	CASSQGWAGDSPLHF
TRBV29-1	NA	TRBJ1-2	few	CSVDISGYGYTF
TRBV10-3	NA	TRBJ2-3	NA	CAISGTDTQYF
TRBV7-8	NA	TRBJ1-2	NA	CASSLLNLGANYGYTF
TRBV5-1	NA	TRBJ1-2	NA	CASSLEGHSLMF
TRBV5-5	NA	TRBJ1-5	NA	CASSPQTRTENQPQHF
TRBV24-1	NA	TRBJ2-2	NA	CATSDFGASTGELFF
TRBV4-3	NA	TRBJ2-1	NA	CASSQDWDNEQFF
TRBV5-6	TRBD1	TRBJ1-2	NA	CASSLTQGAYGYTF
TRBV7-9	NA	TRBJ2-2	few	CASSRLSSGTGELFF
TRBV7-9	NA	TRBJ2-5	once	CASLQNEGETQYF
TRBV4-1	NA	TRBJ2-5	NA	CATTDVGGKETQYF
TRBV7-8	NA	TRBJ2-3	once	CASSSRLAQYF
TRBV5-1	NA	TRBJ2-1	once	CASSWSGNNEQFF
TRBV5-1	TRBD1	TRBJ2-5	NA	CASVGTGGGETQYF
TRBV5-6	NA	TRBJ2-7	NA	CASSLRRGWWNEQYF
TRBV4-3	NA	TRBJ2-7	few	CASSQDLLSKAYEQYF
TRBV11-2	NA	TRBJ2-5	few	CASSLGQTEETQYF
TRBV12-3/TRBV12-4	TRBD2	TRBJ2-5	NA	CASSAKRGTSRQTQYF
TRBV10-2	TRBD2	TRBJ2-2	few	CASRLAGTTGELFF
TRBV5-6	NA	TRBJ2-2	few	CASSWPYVTGELFF
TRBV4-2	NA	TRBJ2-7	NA	CASSQGTDYEQYF
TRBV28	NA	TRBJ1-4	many	CASTLEGEKLFF
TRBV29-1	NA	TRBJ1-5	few	CSVVVRDNQPQHF
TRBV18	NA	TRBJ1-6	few	CASSPGPGLNSPLHF
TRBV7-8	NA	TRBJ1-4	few	CASSLRIGANEKLFF
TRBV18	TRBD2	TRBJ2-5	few	CASSQSILAAQETQYF
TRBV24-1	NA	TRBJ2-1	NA	CATEGGPWPSFGEQFF
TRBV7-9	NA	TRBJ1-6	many	CASSVRGQNKYSPLHF
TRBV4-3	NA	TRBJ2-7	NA	CASSQDRGSYEQYF
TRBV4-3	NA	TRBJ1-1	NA	CASSPVNGGRSTEAFF
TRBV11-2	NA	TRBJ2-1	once	CASSLTAQPNNEQFF
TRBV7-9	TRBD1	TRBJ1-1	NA	CASTKGTGFSAEAFF